The clone carrying this TCR beta chain showed up many times. The sample belongs to a study of identical twins. TCRdb used MiXCR to reprocess the 5' RACE reads, holding one entry per CDR3 protein. The sample yields 700,000 to 950,000 distinct CDR3 sequences, more than 9% seen once. This CDR3 spans 13 amino acids. Trimming shortened V by 2 bases and J by 0 bases, and 5 bases separated the two germline ends. The germline gives CDR1 SGDLS, CDR2 YYNGEE. The sample was also reused in another study, on yellow fever vaccine responses in identical twins.

The origin of this receptor is a woman aged 18-35 years in good health. V and J are TRBV9 and TRBJ1-1, with unresolved D. Sequenced: PBMCs. This CDR3 is CASSVDMNTEAFF. As DNA, the CDR3 is TGTGCCAGCAGCGTCGACATGAACACTGAAGCTTTCTTT.